Each of the 2 T cell receptor beta chains below was sequenced from the same sample in a study of T cell responses to AZD1222 COVID-19 vaccine. Assay: immunoSEQ multiplex PCR; the TCRdb copy retains only in-frame clones and omits some. Of about 96,000 clones listed, 85% to 90% are singletons. The sequencing used peripheral blood, collected on day 0 of AZD1222 vaccination. The receptors derive from an adult in good health.

The sample holds one count of this clone. The V and J genes are TRBV7-2 and TRBJ1-5, with 8 bases matching TRBD1. Germline values: CDR1 SGHTA, CDR2 FQGNSA. V trimming: 3 bases; J trimming: 8 bases; junction bases outside the gene matches: 12. The CDR3 covers 16 residues. CDR3 sequence: CASSFGTGGSGEPQHF. For the CDR3, the DNA is TGTGCCAGCAGCTTCGGGACAGGCGGTTCGGGGGAGCCCCAGCATTTT.

The genes are TRBV7-9 and TRBJ2-1, with D unclear. V was shortened by 5 bases and J by 2 bases, with 10 bases between the two germline ends. The CDR3 extends over 14 amino acids. Germline CDR1 SEHNR, CDR2 FQNEAQ (reference sequence). DNA for the CDR3: TGTGCCAGCAGCGAGGCACTCACCTACAATGAGCAGTTCTTC. Translation: CASSEALTYNEQFF.